Shown below are 2 T cell receptor beta chains from a single sample sequenced in a study of blood T cell repertoires in COVID-19. The repertoire was sequenced with immunoSEQ multiplex PCR; TCRdb's copy has only in-frame clones and lacks some. The table shows 400,000 to 550,000 clones, with 85% to 90% occurring only once. The sequencing sample was made of peripheral blood. These receptors came from a woman under 40 with acute or convalescent COVID-19.

The gene calls are TRBV2 and TRBJ1-6, with a tentative D call TRBD1 (5 bases). V was cut by 7 bases and J by 9 bases, with 16 bases left in between. The CDR3 spans 14 residues. Germline loops: CDR1 SNHLY, CDR2 FYNNEI. The CDR3 DNA reads TGTGCCAGCACGTCGACGAGGGGAGGTTCACCCCTCCACTTT. Its translation is CASTSTRGGSPLHF.

The V gene is TRBV7-2, the J gene TRBJ2-3; tentative D call: TRBD2 (5 bases). This CDR3 has 16 residues. Trimming took 5 bases from V and 2 from J, leaving 17 bases between them. From germline, CDR1 is SGHTA and CDR2 FQGNSA. The CDR3 sequence: CASSRLTQAVTDTQYF. The CDR3 DNA reads TGTGCCAGCAGCCGCCTTACGCAAGCGGTCACAGATACGCAGTATTTT.